This TCR beta chain appears in the sequencing data of a study of pediatric ulcerative colitis. As regards this clone: Antigen specificity is unknown.

Study results and limitations: Clonal expansions reduced rectal repertoire diversity in acute severe colitis. Two patients had blood samples with substantially reduced template counts.

The CDR3 has 15 amino acids. Germline CDR1 and CDR2: SGDLS and YYNGEE. Trimming removed 7 bases from V and 0 bases from J, with 17 bases in between. Assay: immunoSEQ multiplex PCR; the TCRdb copy retains only in-frame clones and omits some. The data contain roughly 70,000 clones, about 86% of them seen just once; the ten biggest clones take up approximately 3.7%. This clonotype was obtained from a boy between 10 and 17 years old with severe ulcerative colitis. The chain employs TRBV9 and TRBJ2-7, with a tentative D call TRBD2 (6 bases). What was sequenced was blood. The CDR3 nucleotides read TGTGCCAGCGCCCGAGGGGACGGGGGCTCCTACGAGCAGTACTTC. It yields the protein CASARGDGGSYEQYF.